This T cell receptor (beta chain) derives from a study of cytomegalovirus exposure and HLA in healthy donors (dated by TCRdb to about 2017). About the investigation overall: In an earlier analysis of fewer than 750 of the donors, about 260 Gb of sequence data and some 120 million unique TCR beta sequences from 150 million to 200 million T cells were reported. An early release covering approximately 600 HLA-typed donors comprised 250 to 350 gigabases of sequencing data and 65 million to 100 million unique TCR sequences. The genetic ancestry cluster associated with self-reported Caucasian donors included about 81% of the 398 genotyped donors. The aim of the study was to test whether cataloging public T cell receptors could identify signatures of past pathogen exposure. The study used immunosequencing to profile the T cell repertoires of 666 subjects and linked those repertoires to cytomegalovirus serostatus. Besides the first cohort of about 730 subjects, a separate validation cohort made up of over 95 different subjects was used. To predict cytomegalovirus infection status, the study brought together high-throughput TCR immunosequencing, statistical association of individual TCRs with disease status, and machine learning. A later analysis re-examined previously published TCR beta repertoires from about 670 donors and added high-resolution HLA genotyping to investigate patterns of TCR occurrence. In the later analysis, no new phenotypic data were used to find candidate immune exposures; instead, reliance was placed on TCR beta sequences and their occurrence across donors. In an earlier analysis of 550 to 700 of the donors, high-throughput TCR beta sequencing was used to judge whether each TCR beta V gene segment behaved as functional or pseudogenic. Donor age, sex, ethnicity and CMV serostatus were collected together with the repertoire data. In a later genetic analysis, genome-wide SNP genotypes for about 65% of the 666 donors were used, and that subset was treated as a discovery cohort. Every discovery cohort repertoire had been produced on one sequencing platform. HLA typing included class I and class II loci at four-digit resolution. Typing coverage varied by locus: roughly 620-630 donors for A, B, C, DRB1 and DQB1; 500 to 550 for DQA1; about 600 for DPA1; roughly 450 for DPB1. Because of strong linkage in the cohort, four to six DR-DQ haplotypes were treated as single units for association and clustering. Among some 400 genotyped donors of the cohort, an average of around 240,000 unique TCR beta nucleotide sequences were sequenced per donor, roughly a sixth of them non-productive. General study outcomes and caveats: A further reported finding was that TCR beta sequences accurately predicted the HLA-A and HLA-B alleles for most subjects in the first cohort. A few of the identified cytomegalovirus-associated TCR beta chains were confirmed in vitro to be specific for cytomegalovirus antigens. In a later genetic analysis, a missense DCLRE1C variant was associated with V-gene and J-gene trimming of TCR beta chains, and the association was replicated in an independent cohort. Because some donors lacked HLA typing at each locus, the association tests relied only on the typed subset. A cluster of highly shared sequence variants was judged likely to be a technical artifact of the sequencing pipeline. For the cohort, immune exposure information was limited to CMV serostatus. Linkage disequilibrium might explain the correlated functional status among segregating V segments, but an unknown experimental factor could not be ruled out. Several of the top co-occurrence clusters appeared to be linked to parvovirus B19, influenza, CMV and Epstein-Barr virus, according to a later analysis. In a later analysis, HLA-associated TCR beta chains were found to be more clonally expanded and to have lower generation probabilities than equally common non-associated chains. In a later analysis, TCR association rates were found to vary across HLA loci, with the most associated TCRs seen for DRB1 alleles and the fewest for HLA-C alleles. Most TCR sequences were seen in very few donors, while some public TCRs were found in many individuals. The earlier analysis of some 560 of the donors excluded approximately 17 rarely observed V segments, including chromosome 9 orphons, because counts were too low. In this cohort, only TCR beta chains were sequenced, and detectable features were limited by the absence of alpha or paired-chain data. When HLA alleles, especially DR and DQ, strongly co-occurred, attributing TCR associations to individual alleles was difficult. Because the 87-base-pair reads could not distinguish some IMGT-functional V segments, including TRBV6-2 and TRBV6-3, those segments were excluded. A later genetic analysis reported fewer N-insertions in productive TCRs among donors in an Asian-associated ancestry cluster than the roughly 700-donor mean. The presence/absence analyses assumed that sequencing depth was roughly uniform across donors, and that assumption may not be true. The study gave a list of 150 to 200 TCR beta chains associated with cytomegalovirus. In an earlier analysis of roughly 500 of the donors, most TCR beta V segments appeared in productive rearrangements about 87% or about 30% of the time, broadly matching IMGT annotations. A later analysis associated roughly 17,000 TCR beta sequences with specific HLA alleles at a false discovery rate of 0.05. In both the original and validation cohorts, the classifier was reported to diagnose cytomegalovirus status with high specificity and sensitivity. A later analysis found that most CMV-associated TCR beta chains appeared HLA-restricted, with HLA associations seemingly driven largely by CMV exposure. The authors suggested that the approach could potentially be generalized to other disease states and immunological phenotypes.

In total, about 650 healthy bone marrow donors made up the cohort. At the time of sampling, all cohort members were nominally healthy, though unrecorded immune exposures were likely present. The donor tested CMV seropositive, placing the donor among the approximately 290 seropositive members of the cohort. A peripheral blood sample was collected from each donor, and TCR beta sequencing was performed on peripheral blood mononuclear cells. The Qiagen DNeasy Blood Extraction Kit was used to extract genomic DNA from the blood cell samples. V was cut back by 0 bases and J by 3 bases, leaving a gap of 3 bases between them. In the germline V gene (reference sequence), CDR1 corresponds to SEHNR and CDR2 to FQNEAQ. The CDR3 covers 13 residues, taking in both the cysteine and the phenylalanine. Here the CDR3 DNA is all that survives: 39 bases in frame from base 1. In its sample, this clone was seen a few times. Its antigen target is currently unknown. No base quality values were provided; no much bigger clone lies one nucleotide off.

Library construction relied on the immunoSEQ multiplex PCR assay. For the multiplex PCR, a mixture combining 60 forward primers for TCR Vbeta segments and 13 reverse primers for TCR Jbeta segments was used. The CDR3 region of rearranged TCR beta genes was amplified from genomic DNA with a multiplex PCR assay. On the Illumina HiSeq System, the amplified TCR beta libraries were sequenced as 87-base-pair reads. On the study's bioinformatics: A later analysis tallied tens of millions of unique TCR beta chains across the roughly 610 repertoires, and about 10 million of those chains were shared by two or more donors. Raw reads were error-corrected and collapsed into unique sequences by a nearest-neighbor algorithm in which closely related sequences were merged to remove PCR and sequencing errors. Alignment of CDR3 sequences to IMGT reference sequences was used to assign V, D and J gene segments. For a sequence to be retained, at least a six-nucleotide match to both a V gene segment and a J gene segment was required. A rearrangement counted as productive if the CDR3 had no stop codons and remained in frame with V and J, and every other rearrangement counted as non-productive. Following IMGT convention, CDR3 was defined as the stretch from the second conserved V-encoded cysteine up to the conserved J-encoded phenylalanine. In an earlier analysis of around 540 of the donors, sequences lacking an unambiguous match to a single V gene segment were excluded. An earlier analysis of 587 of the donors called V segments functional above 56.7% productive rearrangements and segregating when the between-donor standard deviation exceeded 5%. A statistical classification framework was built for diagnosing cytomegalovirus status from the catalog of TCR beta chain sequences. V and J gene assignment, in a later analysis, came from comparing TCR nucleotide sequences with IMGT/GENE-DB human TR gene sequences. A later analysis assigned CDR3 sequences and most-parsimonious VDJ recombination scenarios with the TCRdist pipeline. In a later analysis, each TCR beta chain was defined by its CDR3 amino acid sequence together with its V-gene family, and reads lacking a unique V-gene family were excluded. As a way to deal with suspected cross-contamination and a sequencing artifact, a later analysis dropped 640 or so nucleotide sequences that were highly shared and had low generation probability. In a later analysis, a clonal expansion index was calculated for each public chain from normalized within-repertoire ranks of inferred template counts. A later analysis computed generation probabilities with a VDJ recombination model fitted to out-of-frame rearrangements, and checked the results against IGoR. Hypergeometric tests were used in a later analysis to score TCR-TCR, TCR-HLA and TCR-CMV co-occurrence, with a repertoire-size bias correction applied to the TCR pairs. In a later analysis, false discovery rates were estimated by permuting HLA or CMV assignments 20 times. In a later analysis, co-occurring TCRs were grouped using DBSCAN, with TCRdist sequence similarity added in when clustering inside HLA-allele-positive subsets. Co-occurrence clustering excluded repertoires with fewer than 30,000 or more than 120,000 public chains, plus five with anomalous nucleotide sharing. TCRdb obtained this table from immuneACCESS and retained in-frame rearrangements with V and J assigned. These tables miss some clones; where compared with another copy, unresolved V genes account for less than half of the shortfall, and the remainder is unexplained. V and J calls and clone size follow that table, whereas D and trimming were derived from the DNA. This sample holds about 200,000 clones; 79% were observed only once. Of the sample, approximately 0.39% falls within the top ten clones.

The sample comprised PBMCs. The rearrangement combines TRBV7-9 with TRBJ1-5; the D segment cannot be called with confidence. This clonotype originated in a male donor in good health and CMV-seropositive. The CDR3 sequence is CASSLAANQPQHF. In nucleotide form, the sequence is TGTGCCAGCAGCTTAGCAGCCAATCAGCCCCAGCATTTT.